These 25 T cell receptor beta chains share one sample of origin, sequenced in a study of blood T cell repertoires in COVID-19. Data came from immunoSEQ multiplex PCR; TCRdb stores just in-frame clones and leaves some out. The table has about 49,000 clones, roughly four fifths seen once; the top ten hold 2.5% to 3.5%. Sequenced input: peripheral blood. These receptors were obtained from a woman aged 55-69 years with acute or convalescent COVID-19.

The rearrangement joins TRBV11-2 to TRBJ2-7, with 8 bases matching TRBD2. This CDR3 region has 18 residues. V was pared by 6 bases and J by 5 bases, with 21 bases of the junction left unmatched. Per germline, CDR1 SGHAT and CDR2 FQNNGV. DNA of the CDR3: TGTGCCAGCAGACTTCTCGGGAGGGTTTGGGGGAGGCACAACGAGCAGTACTTC. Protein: CASRLLGRVWGRHNEQYF.

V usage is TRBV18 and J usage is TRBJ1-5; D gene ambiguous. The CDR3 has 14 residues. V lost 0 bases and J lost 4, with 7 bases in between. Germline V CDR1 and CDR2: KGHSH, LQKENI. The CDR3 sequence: CASSPPGPNQPQHF. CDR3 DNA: TGTGCCAGCTCACCACCGGGCCCAAATCAGCCCCAGCATTTT.

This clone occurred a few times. The CDR3 DNA sequence: TGTGCCAGCAGCTCGATCATAAACAGGGGGCGTGGTGGGGAGACCCAGTACTTC. Translation: CASSSIINRGRGGETQYF. The V and J genes are TRBV7-2 and TRBJ2-5, with 9 bases lining up with TRBD1. V shed 4 bases, J shed 5 bases, and the junction held 17 bases outside the gene matches. The CDR3 is 18 residues long. Germline assignment: CDR1 SGHTA and CDR2 FQGNSA.

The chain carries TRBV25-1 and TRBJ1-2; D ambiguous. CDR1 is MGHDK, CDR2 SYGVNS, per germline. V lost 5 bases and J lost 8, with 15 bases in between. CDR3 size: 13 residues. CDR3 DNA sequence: TGTGCCAGCAGTCCGGCAGGCCTCGGCGGCTACACCTTC. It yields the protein CASSPAGLGGYTF.

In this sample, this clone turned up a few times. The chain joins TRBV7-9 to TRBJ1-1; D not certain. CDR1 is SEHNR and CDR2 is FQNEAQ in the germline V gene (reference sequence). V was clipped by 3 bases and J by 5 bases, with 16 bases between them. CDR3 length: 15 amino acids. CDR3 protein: CASSFYYEGRTEAFF. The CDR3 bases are TGTGCCAGCAGCTTCTACTATGAGGGTCGGACTGAAGCTTTCTTT.

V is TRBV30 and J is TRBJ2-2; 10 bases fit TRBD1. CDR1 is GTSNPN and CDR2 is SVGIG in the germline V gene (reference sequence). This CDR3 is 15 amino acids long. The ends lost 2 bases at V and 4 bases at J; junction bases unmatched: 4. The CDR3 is CAWSPGQGVTGELFF. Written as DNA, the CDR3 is TGTGCCTGGAGTCCAGGACAGGGGGTCACCGGGGAGCTGTTTTTT.

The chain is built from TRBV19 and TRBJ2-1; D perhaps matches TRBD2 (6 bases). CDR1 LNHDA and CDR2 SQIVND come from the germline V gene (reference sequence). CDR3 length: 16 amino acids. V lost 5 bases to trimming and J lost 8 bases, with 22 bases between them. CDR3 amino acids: CASSLREVYNSDEQFF. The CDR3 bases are TGTGCCAGTAGTCTGCGGGAAGTATACAATTCAGATGAGCAGTTCTTC.

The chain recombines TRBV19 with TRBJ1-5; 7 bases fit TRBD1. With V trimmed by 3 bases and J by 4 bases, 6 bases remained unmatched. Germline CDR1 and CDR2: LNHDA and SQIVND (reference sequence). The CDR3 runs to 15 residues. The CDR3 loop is CASSIQKGANQPQHF. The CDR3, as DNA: TGTGCCAGTAGTATTCAAAAGGGGGCTAATCAGCCCCAGCATTTT.

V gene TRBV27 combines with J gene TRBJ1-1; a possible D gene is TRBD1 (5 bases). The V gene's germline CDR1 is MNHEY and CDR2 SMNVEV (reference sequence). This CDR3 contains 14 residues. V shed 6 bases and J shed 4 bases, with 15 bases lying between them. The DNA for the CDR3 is TGTGCCAGCAGCTTAAACGGGGGTTCCACTGAAGCTTTCTTT. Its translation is CASSLNGGSTEAFF.

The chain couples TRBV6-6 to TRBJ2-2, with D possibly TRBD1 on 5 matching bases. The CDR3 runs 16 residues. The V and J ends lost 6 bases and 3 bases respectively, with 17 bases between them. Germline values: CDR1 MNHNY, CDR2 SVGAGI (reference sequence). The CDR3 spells CASRVMIGVDTGELFF. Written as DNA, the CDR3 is TGTGCCAGCAGGGTCATGATAGGGGTAGACACCGGGGAGCTGTTTTTT.

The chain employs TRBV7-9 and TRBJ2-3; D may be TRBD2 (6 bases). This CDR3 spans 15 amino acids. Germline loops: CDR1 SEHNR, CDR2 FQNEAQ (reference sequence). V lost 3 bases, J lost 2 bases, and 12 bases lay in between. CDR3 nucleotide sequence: TGTGCCAGCAGCTTTTCAAGGGACTCCACAGATACGCAGTATTTT. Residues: CASSFSRDSTDTQYF.

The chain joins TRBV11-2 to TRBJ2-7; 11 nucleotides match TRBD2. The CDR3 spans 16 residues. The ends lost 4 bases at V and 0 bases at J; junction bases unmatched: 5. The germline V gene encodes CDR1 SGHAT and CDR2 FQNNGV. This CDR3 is CASSYRLAGSSYEQYF. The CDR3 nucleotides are TGTGCCAGCAGCTACCGACTAGCGGGGAGCTCCTACGAGCAGTACTTC. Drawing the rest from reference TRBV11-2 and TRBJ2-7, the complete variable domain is EAGVAQSPRYKIIEKRQSVAFWCNPISGHATLYWYQQILGQGPKLLIQFQNNGVVDDSQLPKDRFSAERLKGVDSTLKIQPAKLEDSAVYLCASSYRLAGSSYEQYFGPGTRLTVT.

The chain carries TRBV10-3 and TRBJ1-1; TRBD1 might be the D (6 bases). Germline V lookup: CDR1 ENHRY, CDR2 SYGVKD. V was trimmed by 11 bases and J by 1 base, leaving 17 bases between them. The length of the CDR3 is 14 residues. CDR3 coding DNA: TGTGCCGTCTCCTCAGGGACATCGAACACTGAAGCTTTCTTT. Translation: CAVSSGTSNTEAFF.

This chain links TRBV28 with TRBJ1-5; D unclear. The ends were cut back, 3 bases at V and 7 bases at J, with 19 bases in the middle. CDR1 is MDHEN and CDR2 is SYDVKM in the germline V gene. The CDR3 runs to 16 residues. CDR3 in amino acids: CASSFIGRRFTQPQHF. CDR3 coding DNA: TGTGCCAGCAGTTTTATTGGGCGGAGGTTTACCCAGCCCCAGCATTTT.

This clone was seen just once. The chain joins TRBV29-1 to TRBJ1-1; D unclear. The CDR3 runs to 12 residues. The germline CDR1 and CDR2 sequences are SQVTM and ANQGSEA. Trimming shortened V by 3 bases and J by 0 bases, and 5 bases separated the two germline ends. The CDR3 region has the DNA TGCAGCGTTGACAGATTGAACACTGAAGCTTTCTTT. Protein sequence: CSVDRLNTEAFF.

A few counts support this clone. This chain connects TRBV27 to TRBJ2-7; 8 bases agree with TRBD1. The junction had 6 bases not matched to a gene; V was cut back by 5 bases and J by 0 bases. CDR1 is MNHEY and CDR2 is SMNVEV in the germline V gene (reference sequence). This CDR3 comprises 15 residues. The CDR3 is CASSPGTGASYEQYF. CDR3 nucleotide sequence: TGTGCCAGCAGTCCCGGGACAGGCGCCTCCTACGAGCAGTACTTC.

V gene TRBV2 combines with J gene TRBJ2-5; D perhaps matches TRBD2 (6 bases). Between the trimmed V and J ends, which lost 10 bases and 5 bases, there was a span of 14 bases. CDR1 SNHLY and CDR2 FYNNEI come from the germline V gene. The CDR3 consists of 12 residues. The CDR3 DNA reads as TGTGCCACTGCGGGATTTGGCGAGACCCAGTACTTC. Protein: CATAGFGETQYF.

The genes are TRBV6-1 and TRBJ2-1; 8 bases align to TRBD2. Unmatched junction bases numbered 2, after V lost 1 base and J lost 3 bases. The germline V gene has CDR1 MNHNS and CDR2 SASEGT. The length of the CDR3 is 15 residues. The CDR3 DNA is TGTGCCAGCAGTGAAGGGACTAGCCACTACAATGAGCAGTTCTTC. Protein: CASSEGTSHYNEQFF.

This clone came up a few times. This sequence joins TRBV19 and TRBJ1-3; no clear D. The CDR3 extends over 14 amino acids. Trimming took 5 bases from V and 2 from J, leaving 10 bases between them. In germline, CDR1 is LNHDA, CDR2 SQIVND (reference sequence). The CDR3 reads CASSVRAAGNTIYF. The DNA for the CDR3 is TGTGCCAGTAGTGTGAGGGCTGCTGGAAACACCATATATTTT.

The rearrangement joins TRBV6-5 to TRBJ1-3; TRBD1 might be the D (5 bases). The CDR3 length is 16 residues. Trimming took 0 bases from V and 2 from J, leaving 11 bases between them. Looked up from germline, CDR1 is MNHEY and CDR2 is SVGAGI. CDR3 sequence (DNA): TGTGCCAGCAGTTACTCGCAGGGCTGGGCTGGAAACACCATATATTTT. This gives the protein CASSYSQGWAGNTIYF.

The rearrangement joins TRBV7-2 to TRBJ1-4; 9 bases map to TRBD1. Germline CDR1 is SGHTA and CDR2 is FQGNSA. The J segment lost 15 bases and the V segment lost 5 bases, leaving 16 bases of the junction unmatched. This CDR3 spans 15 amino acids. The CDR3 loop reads CASSKRTGDIGGVFF. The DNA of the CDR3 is TGTGCCAGCAGCAAAAGGACAGGGGACATAGGAGGGGTGTTTTTT.

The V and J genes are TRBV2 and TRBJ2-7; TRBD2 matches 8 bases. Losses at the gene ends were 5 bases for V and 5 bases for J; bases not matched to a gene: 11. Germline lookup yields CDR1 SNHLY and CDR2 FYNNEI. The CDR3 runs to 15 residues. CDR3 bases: TGTGCCAGCAGTTCAAAAACGGGAGGGCCTAACGAGCAGTACTTC. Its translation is CASSSKTGGPNEQYF.

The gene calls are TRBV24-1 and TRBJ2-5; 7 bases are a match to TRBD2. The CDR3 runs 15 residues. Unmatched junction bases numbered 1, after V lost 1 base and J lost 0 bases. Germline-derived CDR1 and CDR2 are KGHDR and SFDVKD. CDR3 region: CATSDFLADQETQYF. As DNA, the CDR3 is TGTGCCACCAGTGATTTCCTAGCGGACCAAGAGACCCAGTACTTC.

In DNA, the CDR3 is TGTGCCAGCAGCCCACTAGGACAGGGTTATCCAGATACGCAGTATTTT. Translating it yields CASSPLGQGYPDTQYF. The rearrangement links TRBV7-2 to TRBJ2-3; 8 bases are a match to TRBD1. After removal of 5 bases from V and 4 bases from J, the junction contained 11 bases not matched to a gene. CDR3 length: 16 residues. Germline V gives CDR1 SGHTA, CDR2 FQGNSA.

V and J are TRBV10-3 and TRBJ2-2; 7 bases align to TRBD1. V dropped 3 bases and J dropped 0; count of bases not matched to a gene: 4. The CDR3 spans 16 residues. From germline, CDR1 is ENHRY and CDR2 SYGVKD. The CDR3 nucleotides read TGTGCCATCAGTGACCCCGGGACAGCGAACACCGGGGAGCTGTTTTTT. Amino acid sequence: CAISDPGTANTGELFF.